The 18 T cell receptor beta chains given below trace back to one sample, sequenced in a study of T cells in Graves' hyperthyroidism and ophthalmopathy. RNA transcripts provided the source from which TCR beta CDR3 regions were amplified. The TCR CDR3 first-round RT-PCR relied on the HTBI primer set. TCRdb independently ran MiXCR on the multiplex PCR reads; one entry per CDR3 protein. The sample shows about 98,000 distinct CDR3 sequences, 35% to 50% of them seen only once. Sequences were obtained from peripheral blood or thyroid tissue (not recorded which). These receptors were collected from a woman aged 30 to 39 with Graves' hyperthyroidism.

Details on this clonotype: Since the CDR3 does not end with the conserved phenylalanine or tryptophan, this likely comes from a read error. The chain links TRBV6-9 to TRBJ2-7, with D unclear. The germline CDR1 and CDR2 sequences are MNHGY and SVAAGI. This CDR3 contains 13 residues. Trimming shortened V by 5 bases and J by 0 bases, and 8 bases separated the two germline ends. The CDR3 DNA reads TGTGCCAGCAGTGAGTTTACCTCCTACGAGCAGTACCTC. This sequence encodes CASSEFTSYEQYL.

This clonotype was seen at least ten times. The chain uses TRBV12-5 and TRBJ2-7, with 9 bases lining up with TRBD2. The V segment lost 1 base and the J segment 6 bases; nucleotides outside the gene matches: 7. The CDR3 contains 15 residues. Germline-derived CDR1 and CDR2 are LGHNT and FRNRAP. CDR3 in amino acids: CASGLGGRAYFEQYF. CDR3 coding DNA: TGTGCTAGTGGTTTGGGCGGGAGGGCCTACTTCGAGCAGTACTTC.

About this clonotype: In this CDR3 the conserved last residue, phenylalanine or tryptophan, is missing, so a read error is likely. The chain carries TRBV11-2 and TRBJ2-5, with 8 nucleotides matching TRBD1. CDR1 is SGHAT, CDR2 FQNNGV, per germline. This CDR3 contains 13 residues. The trim removed 5 bases at V and 5 bases at J, leaving 4 bases unmatched. CDR3 coding DNA: TGTGCCAGCAGCCAGCGACAGGGGGAGACCCAGTACCTC. It is translated as CASSQRQGETQYL.

This clonotype was observed at least ten times. CDR3 sequence (DNA): TGTGCCAGCAGTGAAGCGGACGGGACAGTGAACACTGAAGCTTTCTTT. Translation gives CASSEADGTVNTEAFF. The V call is TRBV2, the J call TRBJ1-1, with TRBD1 matching over 7 bases. The junction had 4 bases not matched to a gene; V was cut back by 0 bases and J by 0 bases. The CDR3 contains 16 residues. Germline lookup yields CDR1 SNHLY and CDR2 FYNNEI.

Details on this clonotype: A read error may be the cause here, since a much bigger clone is one base away. The J gene is TRBJ1-5, the V gene TRBV28; D gene ambiguous. Germline CDR1 MDHEN, CDR2 SYDVKM. This CDR3 is 12 amino acids long. This CDR3 reads CVSSAAYQPQHF. The CDR3, as DNA: TGTGTCAGCAGTGCTGCATATCAGCCCCAGCATTTT.

This clonotype was observed at least ten times. The genes are TRBV28 and TRBJ1-1; perhaps TRBD1 as D (5 bases). Germline-derived CDR1 and CDR2 are MDHEN and SYDVKM. V was shortened by 6 bases and J by 11 bases, with 13 bases between the two germline ends. The CDR3 loop spans 11 amino acids. The CDR3 nucleotides are TGTGCCAGCAGCTCACAGGCTGGGGCTTTCTTT. Amino acids: CASSSQAGAFF.

This clonotype was seen at least ten times. This CDR3 is CASSKGQGHRWNTEAFF. The CDR3 coding sequence is TGCGCCAGCAGCAAGGGACAGGGGCATCGGTGGAACACTGAAGCTTTCTTT. The genes are TRBV5-1 and TRBJ1-1; 10 nucleotides line up with TRBD1. CDR3 length: 17 residues. Germline V gene lookup returns CDR1 SGHRS and CDR2 YFSETQ. Trimming took 4 bases from V and 1 from J; bases not matched to a gene: 10.

This clonotype appeared many times. J is TRBJ1-1 and V is TRBV28; no firm D call. V lost 6 bases to trimming and J lost 8 bases, with 7 bases between them. The CDR3 loop spans 10 amino acids. Germline CDR1 MDHEN, CDR2 SYDVKM. The DNA for the CDR3 is TGTGCCAGCAGCTCAAAAGAAGCTTTCTTT. Its protein product is CASSSKEAFF.

The chain links TRBV15 to TRBJ1-2; the D is unclear. The V and J ends lost 3 bases and 8 bases respectively, with 16 bases between them. Germline V lookup: CDR1 LNHNV, CDR2 YYDKDF (reference sequence). The CDR3 extends over 14 amino acids. The CDR3 coding sequence is TGTGCCACCAGCAGCCAAACGGGAGCCCCGGGCTACACCTTC. This codes for CATSSQTGAPGYTF.

CDR3 nucleotide sequence: TGTGCCAGCAGCTTAGGCGGGAGGGCCAACGTCCTGACTTTC. It is translated as CASSLGGRANVLTF. The chain couples TRBV9 to TRBJ2-6; tentative D call: TRBD2 (6 bases). The CDR3 runs 14 residues. The germline gives CDR1 SGDLS, CDR2 YYNGEE. V was pared by 4 bases and J by 5 bases, with 10 bases between.

This chain uses TRBV9 with TRBJ2-3, with D perhaps TRBD2 (5 bases). The V gene's germline CDR1 is SGDLS and CDR2 YYNGEE. Deletions cut 3 bases from V and 5 bases from J, with 10 bases between. The CDR3 is made up of 13 amino acids. CDR3 amino acids: CASSGAEIDTQYF. For the CDR3, the DNA is TGTGCCAGCAGCGGAGCGGAGATAGATACGCAGTATTTT.

This clonotype ranks as medium-sized. The V and J genes are TRBV15 and TRBJ1-4; D is undetermined. Germline CDR1 is LNHNV and CDR2 is YYDKDF (reference sequence). Trimming cost V 1 base and J 8 bases, with 5 bases left between them. The CDR3 consists of 12 residues. The CDR3 region is CATSRAEEKLFF. CDR3 bases: TGTGCCACCAGCAGAGCAGAAGAAAAACTGTTTTTT.

This clonotype appeared a single time. This may be a read error, as it is one base from a much larger clone. This chain connects TRBV13 to TRBJ2-7; 7 nucleotides match TRBD1. Germline CDR1 reads PRHDT; CDR2 reads FYEKMQ (reference sequence). After removal of 5 bases from V and 4 bases from J, the junction contained 14 bases not matched to a gene. The CDR3 covers 16 residues. The CDR3 protein is CASSTSGQQNYYEQYF. The CDR3 DNA sequence: TGTGCCAGCAGCACCTCGGGACAGCAAAACTATTACGAGCAGTACTTC.

The chain recombines TRBV10-3 with TRBJ2-5; D uncertain. CDR1 and CDR2 from the germline V gene are ENHRY and SYGVKD. The CDR3 runs 15 residues. V lost 6 bases to trimming and J lost 0 bases, with 14 bases between them. This CDR3 is CAISQLTEYQETQYF. CDR3 coding DNA: TGTGCCATCAGCCAACTAACGGAGTACCAAGAGACCCAGTACTTC.

In its sample, this clonotype was seen many times. The chain has TRBV6-6 and TRBJ1-4; the D is unclear. The CDR3 spans 13 residues. The germline CDR1 and CDR2 sequences are MNHNY and SVGAGI (reference sequence). Here the CDR3 DNA reads TGTGCGTGCGGGGAGGCGGTCGGGGAAAAACTGTTTTTT. Protein: CACGEAVGEKLFF.

Ten or more counts support this clonotype. The chain has TRBV12-3 or TRBV12-4 and TRBJ1-5; D possibly corresponds to TRBD1 (6 bases). V shed 6 bases and J shed 4 bases, with 13 bases lying between them. The CDR3 runs 14 residues. DNA of the CDR3: TGTGCCAGCAGGCGGGACACCGGGAATCAGCCCCAGCATTTT. It codes for CASRRDTGNQPQHF.

This clonotype showed up many times. J is TRBJ2-7 and V is TRBV6-5; 12 nucleotides match TRBD2. Trimming removed 4 bases from V and 3 bases from J; junction bases left unmatched: 4. CDR1 and CDR2 (germline): MNHEY, SVGAGI. The CDR3 is 15 amino acids. The CDR3 loop is CASSSWTSGVYEQYF. The CDR3 region has the DNA TGTGCCAGCAGTTCTTGGACTAGCGGGGTCTACGAGCAGTACTTC.

The V gene is TRBV28, the J gene TRBJ2-7; the D call may be TRBD1 or TRBD2 (5 bases each). Germline V lookup: CDR1 MDHEN, CDR2 SYDVKM. The CDR3 length is 18 residues. The V and J ends lost 3 bases and 0 bases respectively, with 21 bases between them. The CDR3 DNA follows: TGTGCCAGCAGTTTGGTCCCCCATTTAGGGGAGTCCTCCTACGAGCAGTACTTC. This codes for CASSLVPHLGESSYEQYF. Full variable domain (outside the CDR3, taken from reference TRBV28 and TRBJ2-7): DVKVTQSSRYLVKRTGEKVFLECVQDMDHENMFWYRQDPGLGLRLIYFSYDVKMKEKGDIPEGYSVSREKKERFSLILESASTNQTSMYLCASSLVPHLGESSYEQYFGPGTRLTVT.